This TCR beta chain was found in a study of blood T cell repertoires in COVID-19. Study as a whole: Sample material is recorded as cDNA or gDNA derived from T cells, B-cell-depleted T cells, or PBMCs.

Per the authors' pipeline: Amplified reference gene primers provided the basis for estimating nucleated cell counts. TCRdb's table, derived via immunoSEQ multiplex PCR, lists solely in-frame clones and lacks some. That table furnishes V, J and clone size, whereas the DNA furnished D and trimming. The sample records fewer than 250,000 clones, roughly 80% being singletons. This TCR came from a woman in her 50s with acute or convalescent COVID-19. Material for sequencing was peripheral blood.

The CDR3 loop reads CASSGQTPYEQYF. CDR3 bases: TGTGCCAGCAGTGGACAGACTCCTTACGAGCAGTACTTC. This sequence joins TRBV28 and TRBJ2-7; possibly TRBD1 for D (6 bases). This CDR3 has 13 residues. CDR1 is MDHEN, CDR2 SYDVKM, per germline. Trimming stripped 5 bases from V and 4 bases from J, with 12 bases between.